Listed below are T cell receptor beta chains from one sample, sequenced in a study of blood T cells in healthy people across ages. MiXCR was run by TCRdb on the 5' RACE reads, yielding one entry per CDR3 protein. The sample yields hundreds of thousands of distinct CDR3 sequences, under 70% seen once. Sequencing used blood. Source of these receptors: a man aged 60-69 years in good health. The CDR3 runs from the conserved cysteine through the conserved F or W. Size values are once, few and many counts, or a class for expanded clones, and some rows have none.

J: TRBJ2-7
size: -
V: TRBV3-1
CDR3: CASSPGPPPSYEQYF

J: TRBJ2-1
size: once
V: TRBV12-3/TRBV12-4
CDR3: CASRGKVYEQFF

J: TRBJ2-7
size: few
V: TRBV29-1
CDR3: CSVVDSTGAIYEQYF

J: TRBJ2-1
size: -
V: TRBV5-6
CDR3: CASSGVGKQVEQFF

J: TRBJ2-1
size: once
V: TRBV4-1
CDR3: CASSQVSGGAYNNEQFF

J: TRBJ2-1
size: once
V: TRBV2
CDR3: CASRASGGNNEQFF

J: TRBJ1-2
size: -
V: TRBV7-2
CDR3: CASSYRDRGRYSYGYTF

J: TRBJ2-3
size: -
V: TRBV6-5
CDR3: CASRTSSLRDTQYF

J: TRBJ1-6
size: -
V: TRBV20-1
CDR3: CSAQTAPYYNSPLHF

J: TRBJ2-4
size: few
V: TRBV5-1
CDR3: CASSVGDGGNIQYF

J: TRBJ1-6
size: -
V: TRBV9
CDR3: CASSVSGTGRSPLHF

J: TRBJ2-5
size: -
V: TRBV5-1
CDR3: CASRGPHRDTKETQYF